The rows below give T cell receptor beta chains drawn from one sample of a study of shared clonotypes between healthy human individuals. Profiled with immunoSEQ multiplex PCR; TCRdb holds only in-frame clones, not every one. This table holds 300,000 or so clones, 74% found once. Sequencing was performed on memory CD4+ T cells sorted from blood. These receptors all stem from a young man in good health. Both conserved end residues are part of each CDR3. Each record gives: CDR3 length, D gene, J gene, clone size, V gene, CDR3 protein, CDR3 DNA. D genes are given only for firm matches. Size tells how often a clone was seen (once, few, many) or the class of an expanded clone, and some rows leave it out.

13	-	TRBJ1-3	many	TRBV7-2	CASSLSGGNTIYF	TGTGCCAGCAGCTTATCGGGGGGAAACACCATATATTTT
14	-	TRBJ1-1	-	TRBV29-1	CSVQGASMNTEAFF	TGCAGCGTCCAAGGGGCCAGCATGAACACTGAAGCTTTCTTT
13	-	TRBJ1-2	-	TRBV10-1	CASSDSPNYGYTF	TGCGCCAGCAGTGACAGTCCCAACTATGGCTACACCTTC
14	-	TRBJ2-7	many	TRBV6-6	CASTRGTGSYEQYF	TGTGCCAGCACTAGAGGGACTGGCTCCTACGAGCAGTACTTC
15	-	TRBJ2-5	-	TRBV4-3	CASSQDSGGWETQYF	TGCGCCAGCAGCCAAGACTCAGGAGGGTGGGAGACCCAGTACTTC
16	-	TRBJ2-7	-	TRBV5-6	CASSPPQGNWNYEQYF	TGTGCCAGCAGCCCACCCCAGGGGAATTGGAACTACGAGCAGTACTTC
17	-	TRBJ2-5	few	TRBV5-4	CASSPGFSVGVRETQYF	TGTGCCAGCAGCCCCGGGTTTTCCGTGGGCGTACGGGAGACCCAGTACTTC
12	-	TRBJ2-1	-	TRBV19	CASSPNAGEQFF	TGTGCCAGTAGTCCAAACGCGGGTGAGCAGTTCTTC
13	-	TRBJ1-1	many	TRBV7-2	CASGPRANTEAFF	TGTGCCAGTGGCCCTAGGGCGAACACTGAAGCTTTCTTT
16	TRBD2	TRBJ2-2	-	TRBV7-2	CASSWTSGSTTGELFF	TGTGCCAGCAGCTGGACTAGCGGGAGCACCACCGGGGAGCTGTTTTTT
13	-	TRBJ2-1	-	TRBV27	CASSFRLVNEQFF	TGTGCCAGCAGTTTCAGACTAGTCAATGAGCAGTTCTTC
16	TRBD1	TRBJ1-3	-	TRBV19	CASSSPRDRAGNTIYF	TGTGCCAGTAGTTCCCCTCGGGACAGGGCTGGAAACACCATATATTTT
15	TRBD1	TRBJ2-5	-	TRBV7-7	CASTLGTGGLATQYF	TGTGCCAGCACCCTAGGGACAGGGGGGTTGGCGACCCAGTACTTC
13	-	TRBJ1-1	-	TRBV5-4	CASRGWGVTEAFF	TGTGCCAGCAGGGGTTGGGGGGTCACTGAAGCTTTCTTT
13	-	TRBJ1-6	-	TRBV7-6	CASSSEAGSPLHF	TGTGCCAGCAGCTCTGAGGCCGGGTCACCCCTCCACTTT
15	-	TRBJ2-2	-	TRBV6-1	CASSEGGLYTGELFF	TGTGCCAGCAGTGAAGGGGGACTCTACACCGGGGAGCTGTTTTTT
14	-	TRBJ1-5	-	TRBV7-9	CASSLDWGSGPQHF	TGTGCCAGCAGCTTAGATTGGGGGTCGGGGCCCCAGCATTTT
13	-	TRBJ2-1	-	TRBV7-6	CASSVAGYNEQFF	TGTGCCAGCAGCGTGGCAGGGTACAATGAGCAGTTCTTC
16	-	TRBJ1-1	-	TRBV30	CAWKPRPSSTPTEAFF	TGTGCCTGGAAGCCCCGACCCAGCTCCACCCCCACTGAAGCTTTCTTT
18	TRBD2	TRBJ2-3	medium-sized	TRBV7-9	CASSSRIVRAGNTDTQYF	TGTGCCAGCAGCTCCCGCATAGTGCGAGCGGGAAACACAGATACGCAGTATTTT
19	-	TRBJ2-6	-	TRBV5-1	CASSLPARAPYSGANVLTF	TGCGCCAGCAGCCTGCCGGCGAGGGCCCCATACTCTGGGGCCAACGTCCTGACTTTC
12	-	TRBJ2-1	-	TRBV11-2	CASSPFYNEQFF	TGTGCCAGCAGTCCGTTCTACAATGAGCAGTTCTTC
13	-	TRBJ1-1	-	TRBV28	CASSLTREVKAFF	TGTGCCAGCAGTTTAACTAGGGAGGTTAAAGCTTTCTTT
17	-	TRBJ2-5	-	TRBV7-9	CASSRGGGGVGKETQYF	TGTGCCAGCAGCCGAGGGGGCGGGGGAGTTGGAAAAGAGACCCAGTACTTC
15	TRBD1	TRBJ2-7	-	TRBV5-5	CASSLGQGSSYEQYF	TGTGCCAGCAGCTTGGGACAGGGATCCTCCTACGAGCAGTACTTC
15	-	TRBJ2-5	-	TRBV19	CASTSIYAEQETQYF	TGTGCCAGTACATCGATATATGCGGAACAAGAGACCCAGTACTTC
13	-	TRBJ1-5	-	TRBV6-1	CASSAEPVQPQHF	TGTGCCAGCAGTGCGGAACCGGTTCAGCCCCAGCATTTT
15	TRBD1	TRBJ2-5	-	TRBV5-5	CASSYPRQGAETQYF	TGTGCCAGCAGCTACCCACGACAGGGGGCTGAGACCCAGTACTTC
16	-	TRBJ2-7	-	TRBV4-1	CASSQGGGTEFYEQYF	TGCGCCAGCAGCCAAGGGGGGGGCACAGAGTTCTACGAGCAGTACTTC
17	-	TRBJ2-2	-	TRBV28	CASSQRTRWSRTGKLFF	TGTGCCAGCAGCCAACGGACTCGATGGAGTAGAACCGGGAAGCTGTTTTTT
16	TRBD1	TRBJ2-5	-	TRBV2	CASTRSLTGRQGTQYF	TGTGCCAGCACTAGAAGCCTGACAGGGCGCCAGGGGACCCAGTACTTC
14	-	TRBJ2-3	-	TRBV11-3	CASSSDRSSDTQYF	TGTGCCAGCAGCTCCGATCGTTCATCTGATACGCAGTATTTT
14	TRBD2	TRBJ2-7	-	TRBV10-2	CASKGGRLSYEQYF	TGCGCCAGCAAGGGAGGGAGGTTATCCTACGAGCAGTACTTC
12	TRBD1	TRBJ1-2	-	TRBV6-5	CASSQGGLSYTF	TGTGCCAGCAGCCAGGGGGGCCTCAGCTACACCTTC
14	-	TRBJ2-1	-	TRBV28	CASSIWGSDNEQFF	TGTGCCAGCAGTATCTGGGGTTCTGACAATGAGCAGTTCTTC
16	-	TRBJ2-1	-	TRBV4-1	CASSQVGPGTGNEQFF	TGCGCCAGCAGCCAAGTGGGACCGGGGACCGGGAATGAGCAGTTCTTC
15	TRBD2	TRBJ2-1	-	TRBV5-6	CASSPQVGTSGIWFF	TGTGCCAGCAGCCCTCAGGTGGGGACTAGCGGGATTTGGTTCTTC
15	-	TRBJ2-3	-	TRBV7-9	CASSFTGTHTDTQYF	TGTGCCAGCAGCTTCACGGGAACACACACAGATACGCAGTATTTT